What follows are 31 T cell receptor beta chains derived from one specimen sequenced in a study of radiotherapy plus CTLA-4 blockade in lung cancer. Measured with immunoSEQ multiplex PCR; TCRdb has only the in-frame clones, and not every one. In the table there are more than 60,000 clones, 65% to 85% of which are singletons. The starting material was peripheral blood, obtained from a patient treated with radiotherapy plus ipilimumab. These receptors originate from a human donor with non-small cell lung cancer who had a complete response to radiotherapy plus ipilimumab.

This sequence joins TRBV28 and TRBJ2-1; perhaps TRBD1 as D (5 bases). This CDR3 comprises 14 residues. The V end was cut by 5 bases, the J end by 0 bases, with 8 bases between. Germline assignment: CDR1 MDHEN and CDR2 SYDVKM. The CDR3 spells CASSVDSSYNEQFF. Here the CDR3 DNA reads TGTGCCAGCAGTGTCGACAGCTCCTACAATGAGCAGTTCTTC. Full variable domain (missing parts from reference TRBV28 and TRBJ2-1): DVKVTQSSRYLVKRTGEKVFLECVQDMDHENMFWYRQDPGLGLRLIYFSYDVKMKEKGDIPEGYSVSREKKERFSLILESASTNQTSMYLCASSVDSSYNEQFFGPGTRLTVL.

The chain combines TRBV7-2 with TRBJ2-3; 10 bases match TRBD2. This CDR3 spans 17 amino acids. The germline V gene has CDR1 SGHTA and CDR2 FQGNSA. V shed 3 bases, J shed 6 bases, and the junction held 12 bases outside the gene matches. The DNA for the CDR3 is TGTGCCAGCAGCTTTGGCCGAGCGGGGGGGCCTGGGGATACGCAGTATTTT. Amino acid sequence: CASSFGRAGGPGDTQYF. The whole variable domain, remainder taken from reference TRBV7-2 and TRBJ2-3, is GAGVSQSPSNKVTEKGKDVELRCDPISGHTALYWYRQSLGQGLEFLIYFQGNSAPDKSGLPSDRFSAERTGGSVSTLTIQRTQQEDSAVYLCASSFGRAGGPGDTQYFGPGTRLTVL.

The chain combines TRBV6-5 with TRBJ1-1; D not resolved. CDR3 length equals 14 residues. V was pared by 5 bases and J by 0 bases, with 10 bases between. CDR1 MNHEY and CDR2 SVGAGI come from the germline V gene. CDR3 coding DNA: TGTGCCAGCAGTGACGGAGGGTTGAACACTGAAGCTTTCTTT. Translation gives CASSDGGLNTEAFF.

In its sample, this clone was seen once. This rearrangement joins TRBV5-8 to TRBJ2-3; D unresolved. Germline V gene lookup returns CDR1 SGHTS and CDR2 YDEGEE. Trimming stripped 2 bases from V and 4 bases from J, with 8 bases between. This CDR3 has 13 residues. The chain's CDR3 is CASSFIFSDTQYF. As DNA, the CDR3 is TGTGCCAGCAGCTTTATCTTCTCAGATACGCAGTATTTT.

The chain combines TRBV12-5 with TRBJ2-5; 7 bases agree with TRBD1. This CDR3 comprises 18 residues. V was pared by 4 bases and J by 5 bases, with 19 bases of the junction left unmatched. Germline loops: CDR1 LGHNT, CDR2 FRNRAP. The CDR3 nucleotides read TGTGCTAGTGGTTCCCTTTATCAGGGACAGATGATTGTGGAGACCCAGTACTTC. Its protein is CASGSLYQGQMIVETQYF.

The V and J genes are TRBV9 and TRBJ1-6; D is unclear. Germline lookup yields CDR1 SGDLS and CDR2 YYNGEE. The CDR3 is made up of 12 amino acids. The ends were cut back, 3 bases at V and 9 bases at J, with 7 bases in the middle. Here the CDR3 reads CASSASGSPLHF. The CDR3 DNA reads TGTGCCAGCAGCGCCTCGGGTTCACCCCTCCACTTT.

The rearrangement joins TRBV29-1 to TRBJ2-3; TRBD1 matches 11 bases. V shed 4 bases, J shed 5 bases, and the junction held 8 bases outside the gene matches. CDR3 size: 15 residues. CDR1 SQVTM and CDR2 ANQGSEA come from the germline V gene. CDR3 sequence (DNA): TGCAGCGTTGTAGGTCGGACAGGGGGCTTAGATACGCAGTATTTT. Its protein is CSVVGRTGGLDTQYF.

The chain recombines TRBV7-2 with TRBJ1-5; possibly TRBD1 for D (5 bases). The CDR3 has 14 amino acids. The V end lost 5 bases, the J end lost 2 bases, and 10 bases lay between the germline ends. CDR1 is SGHTA, CDR2 FQGNSA, per germline. This CDR3 is CASSPDSGNQPQHF. The CDR3 DNA reads as TGTGCCAGCAGCCCCGACAGCGGCAATCAGCCCCAGCATTTT.

This clone was detected only a few times. The rearrangement links TRBV6-5 to TRBJ2-7; D remains unclear. Germline CDR1 is MNHEY and CDR2 is SVGAGI. Trimming removed 2 bases at V and 0 bases at J, with 11 bases between. CDR3 length equals 15 residues. CDR3 nucleotides: TGTGCCAGCAGTTACGAACCGTGGAGCTCCTACGAGCAGTACTTC. This translates into CASSYEPWSSYEQYF.

This clone was picked up one time. The rearrangement uses TRBV10-3 and TRBJ2-3; possibly TRBD2 for D (5 bases). This CDR3 has 13 residues. V lost 7 bases and J 1 base, leaving 9 bases between the germline ends. Germline loops: CDR1 ENHRY, CDR2 SYGVKD. In DNA, the CDR3 is TGTGCCATCAAGGGAGACGGCACAGATACGCAGTATTTT. Translating gives CAIKGDGTDTQYF.

This sequence joins TRBV7-9 and TRBJ2-1; the D gene is possibly TRBD2 (6 bases). Trimming stripped 6 bases from V and 9 bases from J, with 15 bases between. The CDR3 is made up of 13 amino acids. Germline lookup yields CDR1 SEHNR and CDR2 FQNEAQ (reference sequence). Here the CDR3 DNA reads TGTGCCAGCAGTTTAAGACTAGTAGCTGAGCAGTTCTTC. It codes for CASSLRLVAEQFF.

The rearrangement joins TRBV18 to TRBJ1-3; D is unresolved. Germline V lookup: CDR1 KGHSH, CDR2 LQKENI. The CDR3 consists of 17 residues. V gave up 6 bases and J gave up 0 bases, with 18 bases separating them. The CDR3 bases are TGTGCCAGCTCGGACTCTGGCCCCATAAGCTCTGGAAACACCATATATTTT. The encoded protein is CASSDSGPISSGNTIYF.

The chain combines TRBV7-2 with TRBJ2-7; 7 bases agree with TRBD2. With V trimmed by 1 base and J by 2 bases, 2 bases remained unmatched. The CDR3 spans 14 residues. The germline V gene encodes CDR1 SGHTA and CDR2 FQGNSA. CDR3 nucleotide sequence: TGTGCCAGCAGCTTAGGGCGGGGGACCTACGAGCAGTACTTC. Translating it yields CASSLGRGTYEQYF.

The chain has TRBV4-1 and TRBJ1-2, with 7 bases that match TRBD1. With 3 bases clipped from V and 4 bases from J, the junction kept 20 bases outside the gene matches. Germline values: CDR1 MGHRA, CDR2 YSYEKL. The CDR3 spans 19 residues. The CDR3 here is CASSHPQSGTAISVYGYTF. DNA of the CDR3: TGCGCCAGCAGCCACCCCCAGTCCGGGACAGCCATTTCTGTCTATGGCTACACCTTC.

This sequence joins TRBV7-9 and TRBJ1-3, with 8 nucleotides matching TRBD1. The CDR3 has 16 amino acids. The V segment lost 2 bases and the J segment 0 bases; nucleotides outside the gene matches: 3. Germline CDR1 is SEHNR and CDR2 is FQNEAQ (reference sequence). The CDR3 bases are TGTGCCAGCAGCTTAACAGGGGGAATCTCTGGAAACACCATATATTTT. It translates to CASSLTGGISGNTIYF.

V is TRBV27 and J is TRBJ2-1; D is possibly TRBD2 (5 bases). The V gene lost 2 bases and the J gene lost 2 bases, with 10 bases spanning the gap. The germline gives CDR1 MNHEY, CDR2 SMNVEV (reference sequence). The CDR3 spans 15 residues. The CDR3 nucleotides read TGTGCCAGCAGTTTAGCGTCTAGCACCTACAATGAGCAGTTCTTC. It specifies CASSLASSTYNEQFF.

Worth noting for this clone: Relative to the germline gene, one junction end is altered; a read error may explain this. The rearrangement uses TRBV5-6 and TRBJ2-7; a weak D match, TRBD1 (5 bases). Germline V gene data show CDR1 as SGHDT and CDR2 as YYEEEE. This CDR3 is built from 14 residues. CDR3 DNA: TGTGCCGGCAGCCTCAGGGTAAGGTCCTACGAGCAGTACTTT. It encodes CAGSLRVRSYEQYF.

The genes are TRBV27 and TRBJ2-5, with 8 bases identical to TRBD2. V gave up 4 bases and J gave up 3 bases; unmatched junction bases: 7. The CDR3 length is 15 residues. Germline-derived CDR1 and CDR2 are MNHEY and SMNVEV (reference sequence). The CDR3 nucleotides read TGTGCCAGCAGTTCCTCCGGGACTAGTAAAGAGACCCAGTACTTC. Translation: CASSSSGTSKETQYF.

The V call is TRBV7-9, the J call TRBJ2-5; TRBD1 aligns across 10 bases. V dropped 2 bases and J dropped 4; count of bases not matched to a gene: 16. From germline, CDR1 is SEHNR and CDR2 FQNEAQ (reference sequence). The CDR3 loop spans 19 amino acids. CDR3 sequence: CASSLSPGQGRAWGETQYF. The CDR3 DNA follows: TGTGCCAGCAGCTTAAGCCCGGGACAGGGGAGGGCATGGGGAGAGACCCAGTACTTC.

The chain combines TRBV15 with TRBJ2-3; 13 nucleotides agree with TRBD2. Trimming cost V 5 bases and J 10 bases; bases outside gene matches: 12. CDR3 length equals 16 residues. Germline lookup yields CDR1 LNHNV and CDR2 YYDKDF (reference sequence). The CDR3 sequence: CATSARLAGGSRSQYF. CDR3 bases: TGTGCCACCAGCGCTCGACTAGCGGGGGGAAGCCGTTCGCAGTATTTT.

CDR3 DNA sequence: TGCGCCAGCAGCTTGGCGGCTAGCGGGGGTTACGAGCAGTACTTC. It codes for CASSLAASGGYEQYF. This rearrangement joins TRBV5-1 to TRBJ2-7; 10 nucleotides align to TRBD2. This CDR3 is 15 amino acids long. Trimming cost V 0 bases and J 4 bases; bases outside gene matches: 4. Per germline, CDR1 SGHRS and CDR2 YFSETQ.

V usage is TRBV11-3 and J usage is TRBJ2-5, with TRBD1 matching 11 bases. The CDR3 contains 16 residues. J lost 4 bases, V lost 5 bases, and 9 bases had no gene match. Germline V gene lookup returns CDR1 SGHNT and CDR2 YENEEA. The CDR3 spells CASSPRTGGAGETQYF. Written as DNA, the CDR3 is TGTGCCAGCAGCCCACGGACAGGGGGCGCGGGAGAGACCCAGTACTTC.

This clone was observed a single time. The chain has TRBV7-9 and TRBJ1-2; the match to TRBD1 covers 8 bases. The CDR3 contains 16 residues. V lost 5 bases and J lost 4; bases outside the gene matches: 12. The germline V gene has CDR1 SEHNR and CDR2 FQNEAQ (reference sequence). The CDR3 loop is CASSRRTIQGAYGYTF. The CDR3 region has the DNA TGTGCCAGCAGCAGACGAACTATTCAGGGGGCCTATGGCTACACCTTC.

The rearrangement uses TRBV19 and TRBJ2-5; 9 bases are shared with TRBD1. Unmatched junction bases numbered 18, after V lost 5 bases and J lost 5 bases. CDR3 length: 18 amino acids. CDR1 LNHDA and CDR2 SQIVND come from the germline V gene (reference sequence). Here the CDR3 reads CASSPYGTGYQVKETQYF. For the CDR3, the DNA is TGTGCCAGTAGTCCCTACGGGACAGGGTATCAGGTAAAGGAGACCCAGTACTTC.

The chain employs TRBV28 and TRBJ2-7; 8 bases map to TRBD1. The trim removed 6 bases at V and 1 base at J, leaving 14 bases unmatched. Germline-derived CDR1 and CDR2 are MDHEN and SYDVKM. The CDR3 covers 17 residues. The CDR3 DNA reads as TGTGCCAGCAGCCTGGACAGGGAGACTTTTAGGTCCTACGAGCAGTACTTC. It yields the protein CASSLDRETFRSYEQYF.

This chain connects TRBV7-8 to TRBJ1-2, with D maybe TRBD1 (5 bases). This CDR3 comprises 17 residues. V lost 0 bases and J lost 3, with 17 bases in between. The germline gives CDR1 SGHVS, CDR2 FQNEAQ. The CDR3 loop reads CASSLAIGNQGDYGYTF. CDR3 sequence (DNA): TGTGCCAGCAGCTTAGCTATAGGAAATCAAGGGGACTATGGCTACACCTTC. Supplemented by reference TRBV7-8 and TRBJ1-2, the full variable domain reads GAGVSQSPRYKVAKRGQDVALRCDPISGHVSLFWYQQALGQGPEFLTYFQNEAQLDKSGLPSDRFFAERPEGSVSTLKIQRTQQEDSAVYLCASSLAIGNQGDYGYTFGSGTRLTVV.

The V call is TRBV20-1, the J call TRBJ1-3, with D unresolved. Trimming took off 6 bases at V and 0 bases at J, with 3 bases between the two ends. Germline V gene sequence: CDR1 DFQATT, CDR2 SNEGSKA (reference sequence). This CDR3 spans 11 amino acids. Here the CDR3 reads CSALSGNTIYF. In DNA form, the CDR3 reads TGCAGTGCCCTCTCTGGAAACACCATATATTTT.

The rearrangement uses TRBV5-1 and TRBJ1-1; D may be TRBD1 (5 bases). The CDR3 is 14 amino acids. Germline V gene data show CDR1 as SGHRS and CDR2 as YFSETQ. Between the trimmed V and J ends, which lost 2 bases and 0 bases, there was a span of 8 bases. In nucleotides, the CDR3 is TGCGCCAGCAGCTTCCGGGGGTTGAACACTGAAGCTTTCTTT. Translated: CASSFRGLNTEAFF.

The chain recombines TRBV28 with TRBJ2-5, with a possible D match to TRBD1 (5 bases). Germline-derived CDR1 and CDR2 are MDHEN and SYDVKM. The CDR3 runs 16 residues. Trimming stripped 4 bases from V and 5 bases from J, with 20 bases between. CDR3 residues: CASSSRWTTKSETQYF. The CDR3, as DNA: TGTGCCAGCAGTTCACGATGGACAACCAAGTCGGAGACCCAGTACTTC.

The genes are TRBV5-6 and TRBJ2-7; 8 bases are a match to TRBD2. The CDR3 totals 15 residues. Germline CDR1 is SGHDT and CDR2 is YYEEEE. Trimming took 4 bases from V and 9 from J; bases not matched to a gene: 15. CDR3 DNA sequence: TGTGCCAGCAGCGCCTCTAGCGGGTGGGGACTGGGGCAGTACTTC. It codes for CASSASSGWGLGQYF.

The chain combines TRBV7-3 with TRBJ2-1; 7 bases agree with TRBD2. Germline assignment: CDR1 SGHTA and CDR2 FQGTGA. CDR3 length: 16 amino acids. V lost 1 base, J lost 9 bases, and 12 bases stayed unmatched. CDR3 in amino acids: CASSLRGGDYPTEQFF. CDR3 coding DNA: TGTGCCAGCAGCTTAAGGGGTGGGGACTACCCTACTGAGCAGTTCTTC.